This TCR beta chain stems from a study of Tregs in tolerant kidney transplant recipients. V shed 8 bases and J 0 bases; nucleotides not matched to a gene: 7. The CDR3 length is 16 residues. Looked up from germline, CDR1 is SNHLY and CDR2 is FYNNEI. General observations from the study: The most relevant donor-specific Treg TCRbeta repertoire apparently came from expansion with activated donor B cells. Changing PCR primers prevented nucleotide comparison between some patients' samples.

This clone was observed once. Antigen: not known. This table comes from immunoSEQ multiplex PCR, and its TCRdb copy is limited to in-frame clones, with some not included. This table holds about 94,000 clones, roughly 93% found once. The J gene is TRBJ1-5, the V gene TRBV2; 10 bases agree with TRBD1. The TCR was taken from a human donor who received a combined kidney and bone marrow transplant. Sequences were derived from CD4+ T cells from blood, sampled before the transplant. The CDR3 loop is CASDRGRVYSNQPQHF. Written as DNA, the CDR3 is TGTGCCAGCGACAGGGGGCGAGTCTATAGCAATCAGCCCCAGCATTTT.